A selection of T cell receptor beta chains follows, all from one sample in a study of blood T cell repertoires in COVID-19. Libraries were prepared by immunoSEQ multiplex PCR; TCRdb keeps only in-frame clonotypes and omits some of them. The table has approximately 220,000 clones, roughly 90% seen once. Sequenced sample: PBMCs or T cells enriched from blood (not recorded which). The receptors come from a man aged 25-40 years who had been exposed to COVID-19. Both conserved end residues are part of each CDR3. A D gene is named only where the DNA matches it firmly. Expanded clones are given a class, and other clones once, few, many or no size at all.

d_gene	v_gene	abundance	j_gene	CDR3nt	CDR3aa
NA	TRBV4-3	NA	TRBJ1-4	TGCGCCAGCAGCCAAGATGGATTTGGGGGCCAGGCTAATGAAAAACTGTTTTTT	CASSQDGFGGQANEKLFF
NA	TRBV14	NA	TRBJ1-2	TGTGCCAGCAGTCGATACAGGGCTGACGGCTACACCTTC	CASSRYRADGYTF
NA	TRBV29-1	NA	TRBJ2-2	TGCAGCGTTCCAGGGTACACCGGGGAGCTGTTTTTT	CSVPGYTGELFF
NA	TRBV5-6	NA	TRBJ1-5	TGTGCCAGCAGCTTGGGAACAGGGAATCAGCCCCAGCATTTT	CASSLGTGNQPQHF
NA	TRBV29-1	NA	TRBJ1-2	TGCAGCGGCGGCGCGGTGGGTGGCTACACCTTC	CSGGAVGGYTF
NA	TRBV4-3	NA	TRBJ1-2	TGCGCCAGCAGCCCCCGGACAGACTTAGGCTACACCTTC	CASSPRTDLGYTF
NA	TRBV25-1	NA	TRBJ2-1	TGTGCCAGCAGTGCCCTGGGGCGGAGCTCCTACAATGAGCAGTTCTTC	CASSALGRSSYNEQFF
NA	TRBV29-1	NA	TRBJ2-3	TGCAGCGCGGGGGACTTACGCACAGATACGCAGTATTTT	CSAGDLRTDTQYF
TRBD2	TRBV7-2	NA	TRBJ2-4	TGTGCCAGCTCCAGGGGGCTAGCGGGGGACATTCAGTACTTC	CASSRGLAGDIQYF
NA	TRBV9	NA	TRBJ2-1	TGTGCCAGCAGCCTGCGGACAGGAGGGATCAATGAGCAGTTCTTC	CASSLRTGGINEQFF
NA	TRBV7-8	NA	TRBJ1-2	TGTGCCAGCAGCTCATCTAACTATGGCTACACCTTC	CASSSSNYGYTF
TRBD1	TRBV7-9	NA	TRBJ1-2	TGTGCCAGCAGCTTAGTGGGACAGGGGGCTGGCTACACCTTC	CASSLVGQGAGYTF
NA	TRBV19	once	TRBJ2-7	TGTGCCAGTAGTATAGGTCGGGCGGGACCCTACGAGCAGTACTTC	CASSIGRAGPYEQYF
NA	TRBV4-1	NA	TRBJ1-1	TGCGCCAGCACAGGGATGATTCCTAAGGCTGAAGCTTTCTTT	CASTGMIPKAEAFF
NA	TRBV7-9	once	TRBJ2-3	TGTGCCAGCAGCTCAGGACTGGCCTCTAGCACAGATACGCAGTATTTT	CASSSGLASSTDTQYF
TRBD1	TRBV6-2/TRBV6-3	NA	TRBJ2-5	TGTGCCAGCAGTTACTCGTTGACAGGGCGCCAGCAGACCCAGTACTTC	CASSYSLTGRQQTQYF
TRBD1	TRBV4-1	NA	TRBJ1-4	TGCGCCAGCAGCCAGTCACAGGGGGCGTTTGAAAAACTGTTTTTT	CASSQSQGAFEKLFF
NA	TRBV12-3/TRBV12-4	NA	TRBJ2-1	TGTGCCAGCAGTTTCGAAACAACAGAGCAGTTCTTC	CASSFETTEQFF
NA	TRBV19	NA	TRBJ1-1	TGTGCCAGTAGTAGCCTGGGGGGGGAAACTGAAGCTTTCTTT	CASSSLGGETEAFF
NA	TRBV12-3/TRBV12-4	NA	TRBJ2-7	TGTGCCAGCAGTTTGACTAGCTACGAGCAGTACTTC	CASSLTSYEQYF